This TCR beta chain was found in a study of shared clonotypes between healthy human individuals (dated by TCRdb to about 2020). About the full investigation: The cohort included three men and a couple of women between 18 and 49 years of age. The study deeply sequenced blood TCR repertoires of five healthy adults to estimate repertoire size and the extent of clonotype sharing between individuals. Per donor, leukapheresis produced somewhere between about 0.9 and 9 billion PBMCs. For each donor, CD4 naive and CD4 memory were each given three plates, CD8 naive was given two plates, and CD8 memory was given one plate. Libraries were prepared and TCR repertoires were sequenced by different laboratories using diverse techniques, in order to increase sequencing depth and limit assay-specific biases.

Healthy HIV-negative adults with no recently reported acute infections or vaccinations were included as donors. All donors were Caucasian adults living in Nashville, Tennessee, USA. CD4+ T cells were enriched by magnetic negative selection, after which naive cells were positively selected on CD45RA and the negative fraction was taken as the memory subset. Blood was obtained by leukapheresis, after which PBMCs were separated by Ficoll-Histopaque density gradient centrifugation and cryopreserved in liquid nitrogen vapor phase. Analytical flow cytometry was used to check the purity and quantity of every magnetically sorted T cell population. Genomic DNA was isolated from every sorted fraction and measured by UV absorbance on a Nanodrop 2000c. From the cysteine up to the phenylalanine, the CDR3 has a length of 14 residues. Only the CDR3 region is kept as DNA, spanning 42 bases read in frame from base 1. Via the germline V gene, CDR1 is SGHRS and CDR2 YFSETQ. The germline V and J ends show losses of 1 base and 4 bases respectively, and no gene match explains 0 bases of the junction.

TCR CDR3 regions were amplified from genomic DNA by multiplex PCR using the deep immunoSEQ assay. Extracted genomic DNA from each cell subset was spread evenly across all wells of several immunoSEQ 96-well plates, with each plate serving as a replicate. Each replicate PCR for sorted subsets received 150 to 250 ng genomic DNA, equal to about 29,000 T cell genomes. Purified libraries were measured with a Qubit 3.0 fluorometer, size-checked on a Bioanalyzer 2100, and measured again with the KAPA Library Quantification kit. Each immunoSEQ 96-well plate was sequenced on its own single-read 150-cycle Illumina NextSeq 550 flow cell. Per the authors' processing: Because only junctional sequences without quality scores were contained in the immunoSEQ output, filtering matching that applied to full-length reads could not be performed. To assign V/J genes and CDR3, sequences were annotated against IMGT germline references using PyIR, a Python wrapper for IgBLAST v1.9. Reads with weak V/J assignments (E-value above 1e-6), missing CDR3, stop codons, out-of-frame junctions, or ambiguous translated residues were removed. A V3J clonotype was defined by an identical inferred V gene, J gene, and CDR3 amino acid sequence. To compute the percentage overlap between repertoires, the number of shared unique clonotypes was divided by the size of the smaller repertoire. Repertoire richness was assessed with RTK rarefaction, the Chao1 estimator, and Recon v2.1 estimates of unobserved clonotypes. OLGA was used to compute generation probabilities for all TCRbeta clonotypes that the gDNA method yielded from a handful of donors. The immuneACCESS repertoire file appears here via TCRdb, limited to in-frame rearrangements. These files lack a portion of the clones; in checked studies, under half of the deficit traces to unresolved V genes, and the cause of the others is not known. The DNA was the basis for D and trimming; V, J and clone size are from that table. The sample table records about 2.3 million clones; approximately 95% of these occur just once. Clones ranked in the top ten supply 0.3% to 0.4% of the sample.

On the study overall, not on this receptor specifically: Because the study included a small number of donors, the genetic and exposure-history diversity represented was limited. Based on pairwise subsampling, the degree of clonotype sharing among donors was expected to be affected by sequencing depth. Rarefaction of sorted-subset datasets indicated incomplete sequencing despite the large sequencing depth. Clonotypes shared by all four sorted-subset donors showed higher generation probabilities than non-shared clonotypes. Only blood was sampled, and tissue TCR repertoires likely differ from those in blood. Naive subsets generally had larger estimated clonotype richness than memory subsets did. Sharing across a handful of donors was observed for 5% to 6.5% of naive CD4, over 3% of naive CD8, 2.3% of memory CD4, and over 0.3% of memory CD8 clonotypes.

Comments on this clone: Its antigen target is currently unknown. No base-level quality is on record; no much larger clone is a single base apart. Other DNA variants within this sample encode the same CDR3.

The source material was naive CD4+ T cells from PBMCs. This specimen's cell subset or site label, interpreted: CD45RA+ positively selected. This chain joins TRBV5-1 to TRBJ2-1, and 9 junction bases match TRBD2. This sequence originates from a man aged 18 to 30 in good health. Some clones in this sample may be carry-over from other donors' samples. The nucleotide sequence is given as TGCGCCAGCAGCTTGACTAGCGGGTACAATGAGCAGTTCTTC. The encoded protein is CASSLTSGYNEQFF.